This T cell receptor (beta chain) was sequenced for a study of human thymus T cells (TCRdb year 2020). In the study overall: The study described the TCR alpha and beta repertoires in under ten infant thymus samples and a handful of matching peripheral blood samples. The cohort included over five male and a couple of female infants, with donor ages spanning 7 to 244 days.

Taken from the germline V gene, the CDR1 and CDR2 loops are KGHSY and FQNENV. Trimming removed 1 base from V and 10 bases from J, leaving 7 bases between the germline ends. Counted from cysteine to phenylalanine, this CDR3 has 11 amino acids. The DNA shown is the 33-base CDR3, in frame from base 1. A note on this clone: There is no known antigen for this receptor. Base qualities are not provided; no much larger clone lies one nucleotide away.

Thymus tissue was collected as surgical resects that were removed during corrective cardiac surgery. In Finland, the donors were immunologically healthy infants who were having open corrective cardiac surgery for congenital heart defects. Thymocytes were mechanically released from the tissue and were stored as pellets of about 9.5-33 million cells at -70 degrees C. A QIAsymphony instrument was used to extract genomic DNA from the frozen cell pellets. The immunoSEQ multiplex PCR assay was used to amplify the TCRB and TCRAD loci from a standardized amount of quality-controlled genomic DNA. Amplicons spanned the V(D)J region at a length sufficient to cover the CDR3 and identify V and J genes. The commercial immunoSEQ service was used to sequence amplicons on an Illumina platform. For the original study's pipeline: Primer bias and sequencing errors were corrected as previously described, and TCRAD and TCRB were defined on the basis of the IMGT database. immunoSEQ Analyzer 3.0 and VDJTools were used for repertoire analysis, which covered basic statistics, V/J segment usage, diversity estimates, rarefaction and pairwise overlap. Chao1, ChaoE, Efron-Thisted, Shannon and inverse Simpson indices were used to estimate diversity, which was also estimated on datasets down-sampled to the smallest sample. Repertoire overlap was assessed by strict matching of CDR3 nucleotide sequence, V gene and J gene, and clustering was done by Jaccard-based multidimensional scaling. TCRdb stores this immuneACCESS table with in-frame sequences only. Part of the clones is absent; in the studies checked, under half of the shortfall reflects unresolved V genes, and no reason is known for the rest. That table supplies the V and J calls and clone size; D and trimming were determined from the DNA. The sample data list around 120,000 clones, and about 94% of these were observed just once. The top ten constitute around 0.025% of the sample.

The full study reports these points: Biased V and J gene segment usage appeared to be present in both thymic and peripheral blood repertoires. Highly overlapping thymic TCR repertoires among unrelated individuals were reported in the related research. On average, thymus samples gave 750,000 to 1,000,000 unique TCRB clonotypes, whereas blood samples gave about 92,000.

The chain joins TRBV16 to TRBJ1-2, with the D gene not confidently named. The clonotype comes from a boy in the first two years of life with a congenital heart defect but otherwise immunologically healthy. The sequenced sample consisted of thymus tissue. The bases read TGTGCCAGCAGCCAATTCGCCAACTACACCTTC. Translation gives CASSQFANYTF.